This T cell receptor (beta chain) was sequenced during a study of cytomegalovirus exposure and HLA in healthy donors. Study observations and caveats: Rare TCR sequences dominated, though some public TCRs recurred in many donors.

Generated by immunoSEQ multiplex PCR, the TCRdb table keeps only in-frame clones and is missing some. The sample lists under 200,000 clones; roughly 91% were seen once. Turning to this clone: Its target is not known.

The CDR3 spans 19 residues. Germline V CDR1 and CDR2: LGHNT, FRNRAP. Trimming cost V 0 bases and J 0 bases, with 20 bases left between them. The material sequenced was PBMCs. The clonotype comes from a man aged 18 to 29 in good health and CMV-seropositive. The J gene is TRBJ1-2, the V gene TRBV12-5, with D possibly being TRBD1 (6 bases). CDR3 sequence (DNA): TGTGCTAGTGGTTTGGTCGACAAGTCGGACAGACCTACTAACTATGGCTACACCTTC. It is translated as CASGLVDKSDRPTNYGYTF.